The sample holds a few counts of the clone carrying this T cell receptor (beta chain). The antigen is unknown. CDR1 is LGHNA, CDR2 YNFKEQ, per germline. With V trimmed by 1 base and J by 4 bases, 7 bases remained unmatched. The CDR3 has 16 residues. Study results and caveats: The larger cohort examined one V-J beta rearrangement, not whole repertoires. Greatest tumor Treg TCR overlap was with tumor naive CD4+ cells.

Semi-nested PCR with Nested Universal Primer A followed constant-region reverse priming of full-length variable regions. Each CDR3 protein is one row after TCRdb ran MiXCR on the 5' RACE reads. The sample includes about 32,000 distinct CDR3 sequences, around a quarter of them seen just once. Memory CD4+ cells were defined as CD4+CD45RO+CD25-. The sequencing sample was made of memory CD4+ T cells sorted from blood. This sample's subset: memory CD4+ T cells, CD4+CD45RO+CD25-. The chain uses TRBV4-2 and TRBJ2-1; 7 positions agree with TRBD1. This clonotype was sampled from a female donor with breast cancer. In nucleotides, the CDR3 is TGTGCCAGCAGCCAAGTAGGGGGCTTTAAGTACAATGAGCAGTTCTTC. Its translation is CASSQVGGFKYNEQFF.